Included here is one TCR beta chain sequence, with context. Its antigen remains unidentified. This record belongs to a study of T cell responses to AZD1222 COVID-19 vaccine. V was cut by 7 bases and J by 0 bases, with 13 bases left in between. The CDR3 spans 14 residues. Germline V gene lookup returns CDR1 SNHLY and CDR2 FYNNEI. Whole-study results and caveats: Compared with day 0, the breadth and depth of the Spike-specific TCR repertoire rose significantly after two doses of AZD1222. Females outnumbered males among donors, who were mostly white British; clonal diversity was possibly underestimated. The study sampled repertoires only after the peak T cell response. Regions 160-218 and 743-854 held dominance among vaccine-associated CD4 TCRs, which spanned spike.

The repertoire was sequenced with immunoSEQ multiplex PCR; TCRdb's copy has only in-frame clones and lacks some. The sample has 77,000 or so clones; around 86% are singletons. This clonotype originated in an adult who received the AZD1222 COVID-19 vaccine. The specimen was peripheral blood, collected 28 days after the second AZD1222 dose. The chain combines TRBV2 with TRBJ2-7, with a tentative D call TRBD2 (6 bases). The CDR3 DNA follows: TGTGCCAGCAAAGTCGGGGGTTCCTCCTACGAGCAGTACTTC. Residues: CASKVGGSSYEQYF. Full variable domain (missing parts from reference TRBV2 and TRBJ2-7): EPEVTQTPSHQVTQMGQEVILRCVPISNHLYFYWYRQILGQKVEFLVSFYNNEISEKSEIFDDQFSVERPDGSNFTLKIRSTKLEDSAMYFCASKVGGSSYEQYFGPGTRLTVT.